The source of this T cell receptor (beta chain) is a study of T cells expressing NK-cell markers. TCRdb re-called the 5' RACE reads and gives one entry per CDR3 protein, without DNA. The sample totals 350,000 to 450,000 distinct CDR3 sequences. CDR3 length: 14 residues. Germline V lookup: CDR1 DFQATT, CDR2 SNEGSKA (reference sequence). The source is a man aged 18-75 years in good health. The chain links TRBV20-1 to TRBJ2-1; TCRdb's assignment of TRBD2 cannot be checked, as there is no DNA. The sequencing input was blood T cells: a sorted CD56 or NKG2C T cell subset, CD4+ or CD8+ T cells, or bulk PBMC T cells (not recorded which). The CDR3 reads CSAQAEGYYNEQFF.